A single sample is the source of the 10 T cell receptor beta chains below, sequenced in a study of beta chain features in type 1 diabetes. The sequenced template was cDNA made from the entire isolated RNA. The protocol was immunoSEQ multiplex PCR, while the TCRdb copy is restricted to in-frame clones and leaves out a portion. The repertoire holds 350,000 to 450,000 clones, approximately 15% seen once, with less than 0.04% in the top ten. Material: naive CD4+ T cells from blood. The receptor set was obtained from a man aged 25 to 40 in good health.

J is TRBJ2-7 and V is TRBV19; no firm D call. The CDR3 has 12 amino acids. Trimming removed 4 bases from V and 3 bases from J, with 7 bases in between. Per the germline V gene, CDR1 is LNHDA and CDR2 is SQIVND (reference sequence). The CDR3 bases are TGTGCCAGTAGTAGAAAGGGCTACGAGCAGTACTTC. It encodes CASSRKGYEQYF.

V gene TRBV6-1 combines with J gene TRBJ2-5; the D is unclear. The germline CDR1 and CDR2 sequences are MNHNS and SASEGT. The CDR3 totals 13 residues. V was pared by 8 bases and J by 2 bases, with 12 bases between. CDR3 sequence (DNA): TGTGCCAGCGAAATTCAGTGGCAAGAGACCCAGTACTTC. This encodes CASEIQWQETQYF.

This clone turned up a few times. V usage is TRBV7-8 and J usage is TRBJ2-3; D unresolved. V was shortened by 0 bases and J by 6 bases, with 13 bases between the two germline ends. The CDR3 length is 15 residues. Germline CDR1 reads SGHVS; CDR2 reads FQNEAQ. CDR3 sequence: CASSLAGIVVDTQYF. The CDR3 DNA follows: TGTGCCAGCAGCTTAGCGGGAATAGTAGTCGATACGCAGTATTTT. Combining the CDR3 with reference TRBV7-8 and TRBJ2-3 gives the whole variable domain GAGVSQSPRYKVAKRGQDVALRCDPISGHVSLFWYQQALGQGPEFLTYFQNEAQLDKSGLPSDRFFAERPEGSVSTLKIQRTQQEDSAVYLCASSLAGIVVDTQYFGPGTRLTVL.

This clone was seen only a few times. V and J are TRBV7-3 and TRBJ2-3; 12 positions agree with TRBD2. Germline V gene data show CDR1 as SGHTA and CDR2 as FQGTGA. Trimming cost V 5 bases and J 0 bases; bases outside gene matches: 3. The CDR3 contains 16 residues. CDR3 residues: CASSPGTSGSTDTQYF. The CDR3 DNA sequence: TGTGCCAGCAGCCCCGGGACTAGCGGGAGCACAGATACGCAGTATTTT.

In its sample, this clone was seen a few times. The CDR3 here is CASSAEQINYGYTF. The CDR3 region has the DNA TGTGCCAGCAGTGCGGAACAGATCAACTATGGCTACACCTTC. The genes are TRBV2 and TRBJ1-2; no definite D call. The length of the CDR3 is 14 residues. In germline, CDR1 is SNHLY, CDR2 FYNNEI. V lost 4 bases, J lost 2 bases, and 11 bases lay in between.

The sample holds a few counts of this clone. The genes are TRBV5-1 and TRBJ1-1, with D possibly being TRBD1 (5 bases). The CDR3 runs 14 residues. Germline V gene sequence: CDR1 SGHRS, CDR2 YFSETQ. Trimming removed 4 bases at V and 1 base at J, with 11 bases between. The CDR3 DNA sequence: TGCGCCAGCAGCGATGGGACGGAGAACACTGAAGCTTTCTTT. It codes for CASSDGTENTEAFF.

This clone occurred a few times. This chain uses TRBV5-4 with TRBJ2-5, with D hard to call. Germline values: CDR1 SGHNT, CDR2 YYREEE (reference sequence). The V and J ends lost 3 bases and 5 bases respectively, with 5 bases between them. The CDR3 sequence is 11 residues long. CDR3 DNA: TGTGCCAGCAGCTGGCGGGAGACCCAGTACTTC. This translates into CASSWRETQYF.

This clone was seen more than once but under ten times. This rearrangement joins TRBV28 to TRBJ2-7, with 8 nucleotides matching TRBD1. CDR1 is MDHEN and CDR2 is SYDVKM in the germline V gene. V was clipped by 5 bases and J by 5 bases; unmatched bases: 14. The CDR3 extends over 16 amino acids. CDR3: CASSPRTGRFDDEQYV. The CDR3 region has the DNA TGTGCCAGCAGTCCTCGGACAGGGAGGTTTGACGACGAGCAGTACGTC.

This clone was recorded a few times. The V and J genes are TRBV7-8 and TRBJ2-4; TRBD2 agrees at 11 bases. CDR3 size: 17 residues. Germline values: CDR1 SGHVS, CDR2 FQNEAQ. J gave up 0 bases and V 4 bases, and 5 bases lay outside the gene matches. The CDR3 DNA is TGTGCCAGCAGCTCACCGGGACTAGCGGTAGCCAAAAACATTCAGTACTTC. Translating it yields CASSSPGLAVAKNIQYF.

CDR3 DNA: TGTGCCAGCAGCCCAACGACAGGGTACCTATACAATGAGCAGTTCTTC. It translates to CASSPTTGYLYNEQFF. V and J are TRBV11-2 and TRBJ2-1; 7 bases are a match to TRBD1. Per germline, CDR1 SGHAT and CDR2 FQNNGV. Trimming at V came to 5 bases and at J to 4 bases, leaving 11 bases not matched to a gene. This CDR3 spans 16 amino acids.